This T cell receptor (beta chain) originates from a study of CD8+CD57+ T cells in acquired aplastic anemia. Genomic DNA, serving as template, underwent TCR beta VDJ and CDR3 profiling. TCRdb re-analysed the reads in MiXCR, keeping a single row per CDR3 protein. The sample lists about 190,000 distinct CDR3 sequences, roughly half occurring once. The germline CDR1 and CDR2 sequences are SGHRS and YFSETQ. The V end was cut by 4 bases, the J end by 0 bases, with 7 bases between. The CDR3 runs 13 residues. Sequencing was carried out using sorted CD4+, CD8+, or CD8+CD57+ T cells (not recorded which) from PBMCs. This receptor was taken from a human donor in good health, serving as a control. The rearrangement links TRBV5-1 to TRBJ1-2; maybe TRBD1 (5 bases). The CDR3, as DNA: TGCGCCAGCAGCAGACAGCCTAACTATGGCTACACCTTC. This gives the protein CASSRQPNYGYTF.